One T cell receptor (beta chain) is described in this entry. The antigen remains unidentified. Sequencing of TCR beta was performed on blood CD8+ T cells and on blood CD4+ T cells. TEMRA cells were FACS-enriched, unlike CD8+ and CD4+ T cells, which were negatively isolated. RNA amounts of about 0.5 to 1 ug underwent reverse transcription with random hexamers. TCRdb called the immunoSEQ multiplex PCR reads again in MiXCR, with one record for every CDR3 protein. The data contain approximately 120,000 distinct CDR3 sequences, 85% to 95% of them singletons. The data were obtained in a study of CD8 T cells in Susac syndrome. Broader study findings: Regarding the TCR sequencing and HLA analysis, the study admitted that a relatively small number of individuals were involved.

The CDR3 is 15 residues long. V was clipped by 5 bases and J by 6 bases, with 18 bases between them. CDR1 MNHEY and CDR2 SMNVEV come from the germline V gene (reference sequence). The chain recombines TRBV27 with TRBJ2-3, with D possibly matching TRBD1 (6 bases). The sequence came from a human donor with multiple sclerosis. Sequencing used CD8+ T cells from PBMCs. This CDR3 is CASSEGTRELDTQYF. DNA of the CDR3: TGTGCCAGCAGTGAAGGGACAAGAGAGTTGGATACGCAGTATTTT.